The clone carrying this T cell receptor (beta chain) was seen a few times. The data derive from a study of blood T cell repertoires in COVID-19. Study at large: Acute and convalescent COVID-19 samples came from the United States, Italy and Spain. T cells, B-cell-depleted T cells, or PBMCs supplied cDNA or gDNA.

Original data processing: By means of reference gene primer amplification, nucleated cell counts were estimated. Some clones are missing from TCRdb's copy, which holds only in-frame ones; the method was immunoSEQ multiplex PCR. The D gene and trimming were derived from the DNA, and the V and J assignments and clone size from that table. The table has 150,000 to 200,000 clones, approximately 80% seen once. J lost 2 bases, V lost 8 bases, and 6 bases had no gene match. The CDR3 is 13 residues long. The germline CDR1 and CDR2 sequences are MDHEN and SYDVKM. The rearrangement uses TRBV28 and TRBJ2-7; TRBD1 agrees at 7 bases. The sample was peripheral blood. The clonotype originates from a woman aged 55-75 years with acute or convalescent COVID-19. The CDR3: CASWGQQTYEQYF. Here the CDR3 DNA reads TGTGCCAGCTGGGGACAGCAGACCTACGAGCAGTACTTC.